Detailed here is one T cell receptor (beta chain). The entry originates in a study of spatial heterogeneity in lung cancer. Study-level background: Donation came from 70 or so patients with untreated early-stage non-small cell lung cancer. Where present, follow-up PBMC were sequenced a median of about two years after resection.

Described time point: blood at routine non-recurrence follow-up after resection. TCRdb processed the 5' RACE reads anew with MiXCR; each CDR3 protein has one entry. The table lists roughly 110,000 distinct CDR3 sequences, 11% of them singletons, with 20% to 30% in the top ten. The TCR comes from a female donor with early-stage non-small cell lung cancer. The sample here was PBMCs, taken at follow-up.

The CDR3 region has the DNA TGCAGTGCTAGAGGCAGGCTAGCCGGCTCCTACGAGCAGTACTTC. It is translated as CSARGRLAGSYEQYF. The J gene is TRBJ2-7, the V gene TRBV20-1, with a possible D match to TRBD2 (5 bases). Trimming cost V 1 base and J 0 bases, with 13 bases left between them. The germline V gene encodes CDR1 DFQATT and CDR2 SNEGSKA (reference sequence). This CDR3 contains 15 residues.